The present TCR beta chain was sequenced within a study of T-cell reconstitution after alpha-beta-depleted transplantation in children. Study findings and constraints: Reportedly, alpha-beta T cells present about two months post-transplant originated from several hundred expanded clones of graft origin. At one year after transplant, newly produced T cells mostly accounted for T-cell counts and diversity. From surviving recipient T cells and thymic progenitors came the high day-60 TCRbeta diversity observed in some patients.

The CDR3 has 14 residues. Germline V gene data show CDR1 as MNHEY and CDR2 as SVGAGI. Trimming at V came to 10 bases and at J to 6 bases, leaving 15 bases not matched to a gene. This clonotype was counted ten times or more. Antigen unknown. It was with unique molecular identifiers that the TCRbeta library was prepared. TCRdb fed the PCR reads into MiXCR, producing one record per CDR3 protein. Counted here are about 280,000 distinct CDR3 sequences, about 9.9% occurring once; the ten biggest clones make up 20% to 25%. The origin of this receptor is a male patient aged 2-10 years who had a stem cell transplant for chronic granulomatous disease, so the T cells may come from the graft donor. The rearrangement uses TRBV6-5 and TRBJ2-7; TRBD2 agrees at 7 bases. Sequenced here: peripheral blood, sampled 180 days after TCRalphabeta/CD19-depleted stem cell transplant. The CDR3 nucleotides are TGTGCCACCAAAAGAAGCGGGGAATTGGGCGAGCAGTACTTC. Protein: CATKRSGELGEQYF.